The sequence of this T cell receptor (beta chain) was determined in a study of radiotherapy plus CTLA-4 blockade in lung cancer. Study summary: Disease control was present in roughly a third of patients, and objective responses in approximately 19%.

Patients with chemo-refractory metastatic non-small-cell lung cancer received focal radiation plus CTLA-4 blockade with ipilimumab. Trimming took 4 bases from V and 0 from J; bases not matched to a gene: 4. The CDR3 consists of 15 residues. CDR1 and CDR2 (germline): SGHRS, YFSETQ. This table comes from immunoSEQ multiplex PCR, and its TCRdb copy is limited to in-frame clones, with some not included. The table includes 52,000 or so clones, roughly four fifths detected once. V gene TRBV5-1 combines with J gene TRBJ2-7; 10 bases line up with TRBD1. This clonotype was obtained from a human donor with non-small cell lung cancer whose response to radiotherapy plus ipilimumab could not be evaluated. Sequenced here: peripheral blood, sampled from a patient treated with radiotherapy plus ipilimumab. CDR3 sequence (DNA): TGCGCCAGCAGCCTCGGGACAGGGGTCTCCTACGAGCAGTACTTC. Translation: CASSLGTGVSYEQYF.